The TCR beta chain under discussion was sequenced for a study of STAT3 mutations in large granular lymphocyte leukemia. Notes on the study in general: Every T-cell large granular lymphocyte leukemia patient had at least one immunodominant TCR beta clonotype. After therapy, about 35% of the 18 patients switched clonotypes, all new clones STAT3 wild type.

Germline loops: CDR1 SGHRS, CDR2 YFSETQ. This CDR3 spans 13 amino acids. The V end lost 0 bases, the J end lost 8 bases, and 8 bases lay between the germline ends. In this sample, this clone turned up once. Its antigen is as yet unknown. Repertoires were generated with immunoSEQ multiplex PCR, while TCRdb's copy carries only in-frame clones and drops some. The sample carries 35,000 to 40,000 clones, about 88% recorded once. The chain has TRBV5-1 and TRBJ2-2, with a weak D call TRBD1 (5 bases). Sequenced material: PBMCs. The receptor comes from a human donor with T large granular lymphocyte leukemia. Some clones in this sample may be carry-over from other donors' samples. CDR3 nucleotides: TGCGCCAGCAGCTTGGGGGGCCGAGGGGAGCTGTTTTTT. Amino acid sequence: CASSLGGRGELFF.